These T cell receptor beta chains were read from a single sample in a study of T cell responses to AZD1222 COVID-19 vaccine. The table came from immunoSEQ multiplex PCR; TCRdb's copy has only in-frame clones and leaves some out. Here the sample spans about 110,000 clones, about 85% being singletons. The sample was peripheral blood, taken on day 0 of AZD1222 vaccination. Every receptor here comes from an adult in good health. The CDR3 runs from the conserved cysteine through the conserved F or W. D genes are given only for firm matches. Size is omitted from some rows. Given values are once, few, many or a class for expanded clones.

cdr3_aa: CASASAGGDNEKLFF
cdr3_nt: TGTGCCAGTGCCTCGGCGGGGGGGGATAATGAAAAACTGTTTTTT
d_call: -
clone_size: -
v_call: TRBV19
cdr3_length: 15
j_call: TRBJ1-4

cdr3_aa: CASSPPTGPGGGAFF
cdr3_nt: TGCGCCAGCAGCCCCCCGACAGGGCCTGGGGGGGGAGCTTTCTTT
d_call: TRBD1
clone_size: once
v_call: TRBV5-1
cdr3_length: 15
j_call: TRBJ1-1

cdr3_aa: CASSSSFPDSSYGYTF
cdr3_nt: TGTGCCAGCAGCAGTAGCTTCCCGGACAGTTCCTATGGCTACACCTTC
d_call: -
clone_size: -
v_call: TRBV7-9
cdr3_length: 16
j_call: TRBJ1-2

cdr3_aa: CASTKAATEAFF
cdr3_nt: TGTGCCAGCACGAAGGCCGCCACTGAAGCTTTCTTT
d_call: -
clone_size: -
v_call: TRBV28
cdr3_length: 12
j_call: TRBJ1-1

cdr3_aa: CASSPQNPNTGELFF
cdr3_nt: TGTGCCAGCTCACCCCAGAACCCGAACACCGGGGAGCTGTTTTTT
d_call: -
clone_size: -
v_call: TRBV18
cdr3_length: 15
j_call: TRBJ2-2

cdr3_aa: CASSDWGRNEQFF
cdr3_nt: TGTGCCAGCAGTGATTGGGGGAGGAATGAGCAGTTCTTC
d_call: -
clone_size: -
v_call: TRBV2
cdr3_length: 13
j_call: TRBJ2-1

cdr3_aa: CAWSMVGAGGYTF
cdr3_nt: TGTGCCTGGAGTATGGTGGGCGCGGGTGGCTACACCTTC
d_call: -
clone_size: -
v_call: TRBV30
cdr3_length: 13
j_call: TRBJ1-2

cdr3_aa: CASSLDSEAFF
cdr3_nt: TGCGCCAGCAGCTTGGATTCTGAAGCTTTCTTT
d_call: -
clone_size: -
v_call: TRBV5-1
cdr3_length: 11
j_call: TRBJ1-1

cdr3_aa: CSVTTGAFAEAFF
cdr3_nt: TGCAGCGTGACGACAGGGGCGTTCGCTGAAGCTTTCTTT
d_call: TRBD1
clone_size: -
v_call: TRBV29-1
cdr3_length: 13
j_call: TRBJ1-1

cdr3_aa: CASSTSGGAVNEQFF
cdr3_nt: TGCGCCAGCAGTACCAGCGGGGGGGCCGTAAATGAGCAGTTCTTC
d_call: TRBD2
clone_size: -
v_call: TRBV5-1
cdr3_length: 15
j_call: TRBJ2-1

cdr3_aa: CASSLSRQGRDEQFF
cdr3_nt: TGTGCCAGCAGTTTATCCCGACAGGGGAGGGATGAGCAGTTCTTC
d_call: -
clone_size: -
v_call: TRBV28
cdr3_length: 15
j_call: TRBJ2-1

cdr3_aa: CASSWTQNTEAFF
cdr3_nt: TGTGCCAGCAGCTGGACACAGAACACTGAAGCTTTCTTT
d_call: -
clone_size: -
v_call: TRBV6-5
cdr3_length: 13
j_call: TRBJ1-1

cdr3_aa: CASSLTGTSYPYEQYF
cdr3_nt: TGTGCCAGCAGTTTAACCGGGACTAGTTACCCCTACGAGCAGTACTTC
d_call: TRBD2
clone_size: once
v_call: TRBV27
cdr3_length: 16
j_call: TRBJ2-7

cdr3_aa: CASSLDAVYGYTF
cdr3_nt: TGTGCCAGCAGCTTGGATGCAGTCTATGGCTACACCTTC
d_call: -
clone_size: -
v_call: TRBV7-2
cdr3_length: 13
j_call: TRBJ1-2

cdr3_aa: CASSAYGGQGNTEAFF
cdr3_nt: TGTGCCAGCAGTGCATACGGAGGGCAGGGCAACACTGAAGCTTTCTTT
d_call: -
clone_size: -
v_call: TRBV25-1
cdr3_length: 16
j_call: TRBJ1-1

cdr3_aa: CASSIGGVGGEAFF
cdr3_nt: TGTGCCAGTAGTATAGGGGGGGTCGGGGGAGAAGCTTTCTTT
d_call: -
clone_size: -
v_call: TRBV19
cdr3_length: 14
j_call: TRBJ1-1

cdr3_aa: CASSEKRQLNTGELFF
cdr3_nt: TGTGCCAGCAGTGAAAAGCGACAGCTGAACACCGGGGAGCTGTTTTTT
d_call: -
clone_size: -
v_call: TRBV2
cdr3_length: 16
j_call: TRBJ2-2

cdr3_aa: CASSSPPGTSITYEQYF
cdr3_nt: TGTGCCAGTAGTAGTCCCCCCGGGACAAGCATCACCTACGAGCAGTACTTC
d_call: -
clone_size: once
v_call: TRBV19
cdr3_length: 17
j_call: TRBJ2-7

cdr3_aa: CASSLFSSSSGNTIYF
cdr3_nt: TGTGCCAGCAGTTTGTTCTCGAGCAGCTCTGGAAACACCATATATTTT
d_call: -
clone_size: few
v_call: TRBV28
cdr3_length: 16
j_call: TRBJ1-3

cdr3_aa: CASRRTGGPNEKLFF
cdr3_nt: TGCGCCAGCAGACGCACAGGGGGCCCTAATGAAAAACTGTTTTTT
d_call: TRBD1
clone_size: once
v_call: TRBV5-1
cdr3_length: 15
j_call: TRBJ1-4

cdr3_aa: CASSRTYGYTF
cdr3_nt: TGTGCCAGCAGCCGGACCTATGGCTACACCTTC
d_call: -
clone_size: -
v_call: TRBV12-3/TRBV12-4
cdr3_length: 11
j_call: TRBJ1-2

cdr3_aa: CASSPGGRASYEQYF
cdr3_nt: TGTGCCAGCAGCCCGGGGGGAAGAGCCTCCTACGAGCAGTACTTC
d_call: TRBD2
clone_size: -
v_call: TRBV3-1/TRBV3-2
cdr3_length: 15
j_call: TRBJ2-7

cdr3_aa: CASSLSTGGYTF
cdr3_nt: TGTGCCAGCAGCTTATCCACAGGAGGCTACACCTTC
d_call: -
clone_size: -
v_call: TRBV7-6
cdr3_length: 12
j_call: TRBJ1-2

cdr3_aa: CASIIGANVLTF
cdr3_nt: TGTGCCAGCATCATCGGGGCCAACGTCCTGACTTTC
d_call: -
clone_size: -
v_call: TRBV2
cdr3_length: 12
j_call: TRBJ2-6

cdr3_aa: CASTETGDHEQYF
cdr3_nt: TGTGCCAGCACTGAGACAGGGGACCACGAGCAGTACTTC
d_call: TRBD1
clone_size: -
v_call: TRBV12-3/TRBV12-4
cdr3_length: 13
j_call: TRBJ2-7

cdr3_aa: CASSVAMGLAGHEQYF
cdr3_nt: TGTGCCAGCAGCGTAGCAATGGGACTAGCAGGCCACGAGCAGTACTTC
d_call: TRBD2
clone_size: -
v_call: TRBV9
cdr3_length: 16
j_call: TRBJ2-7

cdr3_aa: CATSPLRGQGGELFF
cdr3_nt: TGTGCCACCTCCCCCCTCAGGGGGCAGGGCGGGGAGCTGTTTTTT
d_call: TRBD1
clone_size: -
v_call: TRBV19
cdr3_length: 15
j_call: TRBJ2-2

cdr3_aa: CASSLMTGVSGYTF
cdr3_nt: TGTGCCAGCAGCTTGATGACAGGAGTGTCCGGCTACACCTTC
d_call: -
clone_size: -
v_call: TRBV5-6
cdr3_length: 14
j_call: TRBJ1-2

cdr3_aa: CASSFGEGTEAFF
cdr3_nt: TGTGCCAGCAGTTTCGGGGAGGGGACTGAAGCTTTCTTT
d_call: -
clone_size: -
v_call: TRBV12-3/TRBV12-4
cdr3_length: 13
j_call: TRBJ1-1

cdr3_aa: CASSYTLTGQLYGYTF
cdr3_nt: TGTGCCAGCAGCTACACCCTCACCGGACAGCTCTATGGCTACACCTTC
d_call: -
clone_size: -
v_call: TRBV11-2
cdr3_length: 16
j_call: TRBJ1-2